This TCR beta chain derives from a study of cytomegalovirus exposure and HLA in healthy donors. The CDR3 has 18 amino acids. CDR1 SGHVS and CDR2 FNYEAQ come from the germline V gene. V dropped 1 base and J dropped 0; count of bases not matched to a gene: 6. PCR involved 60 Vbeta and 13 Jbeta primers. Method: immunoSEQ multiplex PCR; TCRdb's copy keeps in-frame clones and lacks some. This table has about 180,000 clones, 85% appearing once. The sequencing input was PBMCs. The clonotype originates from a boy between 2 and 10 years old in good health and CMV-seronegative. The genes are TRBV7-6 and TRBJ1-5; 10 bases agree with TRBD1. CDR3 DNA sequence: TGTGCCAGCAGCTTAGGGACAGGGGGGGGCAATAGCAATCAGCCCCAGCATTTT. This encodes CASSLGTGGGNSNQPQHF.